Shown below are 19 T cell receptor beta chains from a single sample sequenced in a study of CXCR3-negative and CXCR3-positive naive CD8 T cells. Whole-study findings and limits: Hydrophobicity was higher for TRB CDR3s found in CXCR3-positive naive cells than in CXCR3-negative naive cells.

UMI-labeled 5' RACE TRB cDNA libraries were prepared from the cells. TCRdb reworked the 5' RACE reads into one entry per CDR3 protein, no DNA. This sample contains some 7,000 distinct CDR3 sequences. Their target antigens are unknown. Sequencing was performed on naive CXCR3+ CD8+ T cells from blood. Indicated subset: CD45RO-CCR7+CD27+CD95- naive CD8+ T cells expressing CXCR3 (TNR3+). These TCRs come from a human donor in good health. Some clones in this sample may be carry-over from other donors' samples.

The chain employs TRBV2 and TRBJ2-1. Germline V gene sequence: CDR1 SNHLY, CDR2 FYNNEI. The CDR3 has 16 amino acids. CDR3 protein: CASSSDLHLPYNEQFF.

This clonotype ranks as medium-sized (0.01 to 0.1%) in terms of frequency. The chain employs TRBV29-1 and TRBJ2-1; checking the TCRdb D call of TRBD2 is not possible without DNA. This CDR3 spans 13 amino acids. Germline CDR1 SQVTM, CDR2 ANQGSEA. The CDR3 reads CSVVGLAYNEQFF.

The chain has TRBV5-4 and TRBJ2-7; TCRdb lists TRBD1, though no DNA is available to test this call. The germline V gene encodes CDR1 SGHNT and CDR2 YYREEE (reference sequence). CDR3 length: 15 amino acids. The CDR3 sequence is CASRETGTGVREQYF. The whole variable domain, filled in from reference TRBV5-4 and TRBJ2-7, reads ETGVTQSPTHLIKTRGQQVTLRCSSQSGHNTVSWYQQALGQGPQFIFQYYREEENGRGNFPPRFSGLQFPNYSSELNVNALELDDSALYLCASRETGTGVREQYFGPGTRLTVT.

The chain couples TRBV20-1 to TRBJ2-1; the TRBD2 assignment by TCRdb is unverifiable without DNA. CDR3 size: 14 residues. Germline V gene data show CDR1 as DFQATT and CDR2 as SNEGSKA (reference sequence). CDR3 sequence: CSARAAGGPNEQFF.

Here the CDR3 reads CASSSVRGVTDTQYF. The chain has TRBV11-2 and TRBJ2-3; TCRdb designates TRBD1, a call that cannot be tested without DNA. Germline CDR1 SGHAT, CDR2 FQNNGV. There are 15 residues in the CDR3.

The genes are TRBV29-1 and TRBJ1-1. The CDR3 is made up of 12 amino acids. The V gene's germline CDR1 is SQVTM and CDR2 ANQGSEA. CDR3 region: CSVEDLDTEAFF.

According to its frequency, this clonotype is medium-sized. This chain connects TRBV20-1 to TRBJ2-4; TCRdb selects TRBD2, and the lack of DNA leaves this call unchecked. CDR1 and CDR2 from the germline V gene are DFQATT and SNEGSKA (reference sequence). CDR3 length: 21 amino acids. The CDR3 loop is CSARDGTGLGGTALAKNIQYF.

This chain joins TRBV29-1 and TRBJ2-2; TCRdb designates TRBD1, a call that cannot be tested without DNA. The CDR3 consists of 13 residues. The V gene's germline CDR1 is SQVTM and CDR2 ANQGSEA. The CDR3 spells CSVVRHNTGELFF.

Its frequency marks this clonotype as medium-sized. The CDR3 here is CASSYGENYGYTF. This chain uses TRBV6-5 with TRBJ1-2. The CDR3 is 13 residues long. Germline CDR1 MNHEY, CDR2 SVGAGI.

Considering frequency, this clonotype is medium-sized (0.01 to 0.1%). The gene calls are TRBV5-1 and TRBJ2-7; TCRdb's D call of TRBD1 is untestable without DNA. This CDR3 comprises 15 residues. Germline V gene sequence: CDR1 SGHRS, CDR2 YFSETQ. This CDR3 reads CASRVGAALTYEQYF.

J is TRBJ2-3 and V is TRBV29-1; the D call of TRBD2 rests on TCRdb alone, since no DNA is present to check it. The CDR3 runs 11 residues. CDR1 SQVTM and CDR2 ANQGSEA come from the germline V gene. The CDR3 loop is CSIGEADTQYF.

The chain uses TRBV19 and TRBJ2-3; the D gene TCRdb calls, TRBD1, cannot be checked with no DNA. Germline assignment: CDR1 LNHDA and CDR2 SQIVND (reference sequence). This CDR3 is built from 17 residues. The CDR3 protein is CASSIGVWGQPTDTQYF. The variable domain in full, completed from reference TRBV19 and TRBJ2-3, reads DGGITQSPKYLFRKEGQNVTLSCEQNLNHDAMYWYRQDPGQGLRLIYYSQIVNDFQKGDIAEGYSVSREKKESFPLTVTSAQKNPTAFYLCASSIGVWGQPTDTQYFGPGTRLTVL.

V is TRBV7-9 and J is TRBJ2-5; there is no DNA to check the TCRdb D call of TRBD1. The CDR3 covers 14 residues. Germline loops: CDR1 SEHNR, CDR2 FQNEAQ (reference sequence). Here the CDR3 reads CASSTDRGRETQYF.

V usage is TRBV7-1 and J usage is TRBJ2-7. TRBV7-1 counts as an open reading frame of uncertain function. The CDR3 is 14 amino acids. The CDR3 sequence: CASSYSGGSYEQYF.

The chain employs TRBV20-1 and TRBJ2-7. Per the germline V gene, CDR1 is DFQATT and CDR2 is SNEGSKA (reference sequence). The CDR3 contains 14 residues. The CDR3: CSARDWGTSYEQYF.

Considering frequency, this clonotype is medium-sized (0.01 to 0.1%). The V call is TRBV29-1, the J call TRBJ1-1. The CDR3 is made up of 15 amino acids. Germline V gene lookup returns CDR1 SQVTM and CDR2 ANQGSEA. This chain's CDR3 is CSVEDQRLMNTEAFF.

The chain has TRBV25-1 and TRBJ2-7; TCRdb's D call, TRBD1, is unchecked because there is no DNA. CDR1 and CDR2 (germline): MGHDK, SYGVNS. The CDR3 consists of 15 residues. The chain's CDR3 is CASSVGQGLAYEQHF.

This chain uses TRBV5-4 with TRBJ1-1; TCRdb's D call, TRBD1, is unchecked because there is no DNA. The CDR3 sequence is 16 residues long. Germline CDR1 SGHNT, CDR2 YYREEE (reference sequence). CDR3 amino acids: CASSFGDIVPNTEAFF.

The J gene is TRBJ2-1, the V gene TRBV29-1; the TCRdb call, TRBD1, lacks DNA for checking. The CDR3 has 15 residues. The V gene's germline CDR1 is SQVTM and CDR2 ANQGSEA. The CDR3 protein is CSVEALQDPGNEQFF.